The rows below give T cell receptor beta chains drawn from one sample of a study of blood T cell repertoires in COVID-19. Profiling relied on immunoSEQ multiplex PCR, and the TCRdb table lists in-frame clones only, not all of them. The sample carries about 150,000 clones, about 85% recorded once. Sequenced: peripheral blood. Every receptor here comes from a human donor in a cohort sampled during active COVID-19. Both conserved end residues are part of each CDR3. A D gene is named only where the DNA matches it firmly. Some rows mark clone size as missing; the rest say once, few, many or name a class of expanded clone.

V gene,J gene,CDR3 length,clone size,D gene,CDR3 protein,CDR3 DNA
TRBV5-6,TRBJ1-5,15,-,-,CASSPRAGKGQPQHF,TGTGCCAGCAGCCCAAGGGCGGGGAAGGGTCAGCCCCAGCATTTT
TRBV5-1,TRBJ1-2,15,-,TRBD1,CASSLEGARAYGYTF,TGCGCCAGCAGCTTGGAGGGGGCGCGGGCCTATGGCTACACCTTC
TRBV2,TRBJ2-2,15,-,-,CASSEMGRSTGELFF,TGTGCCAGCAGTGAAATGGGCCGCAGCACCGGGGAGCTGTTTTTT
TRBV6-5,TRBJ1-3,15,-,-,CASSRQAISGNTIYF,TGTGCCAGCAGTCGACAGGCTATTTCTGGAAACACCATATATTTT
TRBV6-2/TRBV6-3,TRBJ2-3,12,-,-,CASSYESSTQYF,TGTGCCAGCAGTTATGAGAGTAGTACGCAGTATTTT
TRBV5-4,TRBJ1-1,13,-,-,CASSLTGVVEAFF,TGTGCCAGCAGCTTGACAGGCGTTGTTGAAGCTTTCTTT
TRBV2,TRBJ1-5,12,once,-,CASSEVTRTQHF,TGTGCCAGCAGTGAAGTGACAAGAACCCAGCATTTT
TRBV28,TRBJ1-5,15,-,-,CASTTDPGGRQPQHF,TGTGCCAGCACCACGGATCCGGGAGGAAGGCAGCCCCAGCATTTT
TRBV5-8,TRBJ1-2,12,-,TRBD1,CASSLGQNGYTF,TGTGCCAGCAGCCTGGGACAGAATGGCTACACCTTC
TRBV7-2,TRBJ2-1,16,once,-,CASSLGAGATGVAQFF,TGTGCCAGCAGCTTAGGCGCGGGGGCCACCGGGGTTGCGCAGTTCTTC
TRBV6-2/TRBV6-3,TRBJ2-7,15,-,TRBD2,CASSYSIGGANEQYF,TGTGCCAGCAGTTACTCGATCGGGGGGGCGAACGAGCAGTACTTC
TRBV2,TRBJ1-2,13,-,TRBD1,CASRDDRVYGYTF,TGTGCCAGCAGAGATGACAGGGTCTATGGCTACACCTTC
TRBV24-1,TRBJ1-2,13,-,-,CATSEKSWAGYTF,TGTGCCACCAGTGAGAAGAGCTGGGCTGGCTACACCTTC
TRBV7-2,TRBJ1-3,17,-,TRBD1,CASSLGTGVTSGNTIYF,TGTGCCAGCAGCTTAGGGACAGGGGTGACATCTGGAAACACCATATATTTT
TRBV2,TRBJ1-3,11,-,-,CARTAGNTIYF,TGTGCCAGGACAGCTGGAAACACCATATATTTT
TRBV3-1/TRBV3-2,TRBJ2-2,15,-,TRBD1,CASSPGTGWPGELFF,TGTGCCAGCAGCCCCGGGACAGGGTGGCCCGGGGAGCTGTTTTTT
TRBV28,TRBJ2-6,15,-,TRBD2,CASIAGGSGANVLTF,TGTGCCAGCATTGCGGGAGGCTCTGGGGCCAACGTCCTGACTTTC
TRBV5-6,TRBJ1-5,15,-,-,CASSLGGYSNQPQHF,TGTGCCAGCAGCTTGGGAGGGTATAGCAATCAGCCCCAGCATTTT
TRBV5-4,TRBJ1-4,14,-,-,CASSLEGGDEKLFF,TGTGCCAGCAGCTTGGAAGGGGGGGATGAAAAACTGTTTTTT
TRBV4-1,TRBJ2-7,14,-,-,CASSQGSLTYEQYF,TGCGCCAGCAGCCAAGGGAGTCTAACCTACGAGCAGTACTTC
TRBV28,TRBJ1-1,14,-,TRBD1,CASTPPDRGREAFF,TGTGCCAGCACCCCCCCGGACAGGGGGCGAGAAGCTTTCTTT
TRBV7-3,TRBJ1-2,12,few,TRBD1,CASSLQGGGYTF,TGTGCCAGCAGCTTGCAGGGGGGAGGCTACACCTTC
TRBV4-3,TRBJ1-1,15,-,-,CASSQEYQMNTEAFF,TGCGCCAGCAGCCAAGAATACCAGATGAACACTGAAGCTTTCTTT
TRBV6-6,TRBJ1-1,13,-,-,CASSPTGSTEAFF,TGTGCCAGCAGTCCGACGGGGAGCACTGAAGCTTTCTTT
TRBV7-2,TRBJ1-3,15,-,-,CASSKWESPGNTIYF,TGTGCCAGCAGCAAGTGGGAGAGCCCTGGAAACACCATATATTTT
TRBV7-9,TRBJ2-6,18,-,-,CASSPGRGIISGANVLTF,TGTGCCAGCAGCCCAGGACGGGGAATTATCTCTGGGGCCAACGTCCTGACTTTC
TRBV5-1,TRBJ1-2,14,-,-,CASSLEGTNYGYTF,TGCGCCAGCAGCTTGGAGGGGACAAACTATGGCTACACCTTC
TRBV9,TRBJ1-2,16,-,-,CASSVVGGASVGGYTF,TGTGCCAGCAGCGTAGTTGGAGGGGCATCAGTTGGAGGCTACACCTTC
TRBV19,TRBJ2-7,15,many,TRBD1,CASSIYWGQGHEQYF,TGTGCCAGTAGTATTTATTGGGGACAGGGCCACGAGCAGTACTTC
TRBV19,TRBJ1-5,13,-,TRBD1,CATRDRWHQPQHF,TGTGCCACCAGGGACAGGTGGCATCAGCCCCAGCATTTT
TRBV5-1,TRBJ1-3,17,-,TRBD1,CASSWGDSIISGNTIYF,TGCGCCAGCAGCTGGGGGGACAGCATTATCTCTGGAAACACCATATATTTT
TRBV7-2,TRBJ2-3,14,once,TRBD2,CASSLGLASDTQYF,TGTGCCAGCAGCTTGGGACTAGCGTCAGATACGCAGTATTTT
TRBV3-1/TRBV3-2,TRBJ1-1,14,-,-,CASSQDNEWTEAFF,TGTGCCAGCAGCCAAGATAACGAGTGGACTGAAGCTTTCTTT
TRBV12-3/TRBV12-4,TRBJ1-6,11,-,-,CASSLNSPLHF,TGTGCCAGCAGCCTAAATTCACCCCTCCACTTT
TRBV29-1,TRBJ1-2,13,-,-,CSVEEQGDYGYTF,TGCAGCGTTGAAGAACAGGGCGACTATGGCTACACCTTC
TRBV9,TRBJ2-7,14,few,TRBD1,CASSPRDRSYEQYF,TGTGCCAGCAGCCCACGGGACAGGTCCTACGAGCAGTACTTC
TRBV15,TRBJ2-2,14,few,-,CATSRDGDTGELFF,TGTGCCACCAGCAGAGACGGGGACACCGGGGAGCTGTTTTTT
TRBV19,TRBJ2-7,13,-,-,CASSAGPTYEQYF,TGTGCCAGTAGTGCGGGACCGACCTACGAGCAGTACTTC
TRBV30,TRBJ1-5,14,-,TRBD1,CAWSMTTGNQPQHF,TGTGCCTGGAGTATGACGACAGGGAACCAGCCCCAGCATTTT
TRBV27,TRBJ1-1,13,few,TRBD1,CASRTGMNTEAFF,TGTGCCAGCAGGACAGGGATGAACACTGAAGCTTTCTTT
TRBV7-9,TRBJ1-4,12,-,-,CASRRASEKLFF,TGTGCCAGCAGGAGGGCGAGTGAAAAACTGTTTTTT
TRBV11-2,TRBJ1-4,16,few,TRBD1,CASSQPRTGFREKLFF,TGTGCCAGCAGCCAACCCCGGACAGGGTTTCGTGAAAAACTGTTTTTT